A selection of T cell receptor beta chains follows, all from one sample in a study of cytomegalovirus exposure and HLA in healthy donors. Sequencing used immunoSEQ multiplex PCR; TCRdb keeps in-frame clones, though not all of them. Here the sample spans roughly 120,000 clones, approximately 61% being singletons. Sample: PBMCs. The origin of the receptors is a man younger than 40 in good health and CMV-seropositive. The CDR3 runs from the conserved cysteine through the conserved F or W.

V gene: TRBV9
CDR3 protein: CASSYREGLAGVDTQYF

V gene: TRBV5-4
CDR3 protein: CASSFPSDTQYF

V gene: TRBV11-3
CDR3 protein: CASSLNSAGELFF

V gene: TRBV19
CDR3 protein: CASSIGEKTNYGYTF

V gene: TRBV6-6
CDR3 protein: CASNLRDSGELFF

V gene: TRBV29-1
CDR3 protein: CSVELVGSMNTEAFF

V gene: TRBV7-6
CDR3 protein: CASSFEAHLTGELFF

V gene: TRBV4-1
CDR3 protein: CASSQKGGDNYGYTF

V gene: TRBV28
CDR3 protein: CASSLPPGTEAFF

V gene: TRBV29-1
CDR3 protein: CSVGSPTYEQYF

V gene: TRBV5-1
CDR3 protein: CASSLAGGGRRNTQYF

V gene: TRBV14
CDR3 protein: CASTRGLSGANVLTF

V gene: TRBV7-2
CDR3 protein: CASSLLGLSDEQYF

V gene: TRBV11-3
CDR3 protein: CASSLGLGRRGEETQYF

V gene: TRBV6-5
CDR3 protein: CASRPPGLPYEQYF

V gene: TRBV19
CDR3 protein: CASSYGGGAGNEQFF

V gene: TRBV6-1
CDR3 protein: CASSEEKVGYKLGYEQFF

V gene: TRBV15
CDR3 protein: CATSRDWLAGGAYEQYF

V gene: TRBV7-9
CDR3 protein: CASSAQGAHGEKLFF

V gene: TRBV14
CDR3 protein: CASSQGQQSHYGYTF

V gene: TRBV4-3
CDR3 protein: CASSQVVTGLHSYGYTF

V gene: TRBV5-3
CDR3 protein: CARSYGFLGAFF

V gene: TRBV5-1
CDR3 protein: CASLLSGQVTDTQYF

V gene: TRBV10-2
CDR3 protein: CASRGEARSKRANVLTF

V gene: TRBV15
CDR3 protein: CATSRGASTDTQYF

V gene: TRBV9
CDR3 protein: CASSGGGTGITDTQYF

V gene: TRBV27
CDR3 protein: CASSRLARGTRELFF

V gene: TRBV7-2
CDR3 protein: CASSQGGGMAYEQYF

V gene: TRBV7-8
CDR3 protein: CASSLLPSGYYEQYF

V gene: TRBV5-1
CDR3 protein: CASSLEQGGYEQYF

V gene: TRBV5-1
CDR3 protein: CASSLLAEDNEQFF

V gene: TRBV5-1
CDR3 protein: CASSFGERGYEQYF

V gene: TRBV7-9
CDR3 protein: CASSLEWAGPEKLFF

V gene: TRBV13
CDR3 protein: CASSPQDFRISGANVLTF

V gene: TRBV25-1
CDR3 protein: CASSLTRLAGSTDTQYF

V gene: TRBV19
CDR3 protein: CASSNSEETQYF

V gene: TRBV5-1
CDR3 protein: CASSSGQGPLYEQYF

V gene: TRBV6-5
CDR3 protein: CASRDAGGQNSPLHF

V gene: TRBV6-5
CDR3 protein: CASSYDPQGRYGYTF

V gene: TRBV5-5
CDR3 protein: CASSLLGQGLYEQYF

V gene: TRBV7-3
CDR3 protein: CASSLGTTDTQYF

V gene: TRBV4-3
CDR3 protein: CASSQDSGTYEQYF

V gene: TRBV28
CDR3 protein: CASSIAEEYGYTF

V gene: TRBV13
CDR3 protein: CASKPPSSSYEQYF

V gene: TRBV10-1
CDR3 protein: CATRKGGREGGGDEKLFF

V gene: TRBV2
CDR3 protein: CASSALDFESPYTEAFF

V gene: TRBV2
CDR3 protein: CASSQGAGYGYTF

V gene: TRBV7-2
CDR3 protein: CASSLESLAGGNTGELFF

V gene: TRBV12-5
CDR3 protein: CASGGEAGNYGYTF

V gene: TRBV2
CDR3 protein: CASSNTGRQTSQTYNEQFF

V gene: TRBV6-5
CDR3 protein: CASRNSGTSRGELFF

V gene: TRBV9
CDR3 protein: CASSVAGVGNQPQHF

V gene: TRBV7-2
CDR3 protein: CASSLADSEGQGAAGVNEKLFF

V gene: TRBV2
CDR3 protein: CAIAPSGPSDEQYF

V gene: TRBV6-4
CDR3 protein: CASSPGTSGTGELFF

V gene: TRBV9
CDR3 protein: CASSPEVAGGYTQYF

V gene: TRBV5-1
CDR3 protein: CASSFDGSSYEQYF